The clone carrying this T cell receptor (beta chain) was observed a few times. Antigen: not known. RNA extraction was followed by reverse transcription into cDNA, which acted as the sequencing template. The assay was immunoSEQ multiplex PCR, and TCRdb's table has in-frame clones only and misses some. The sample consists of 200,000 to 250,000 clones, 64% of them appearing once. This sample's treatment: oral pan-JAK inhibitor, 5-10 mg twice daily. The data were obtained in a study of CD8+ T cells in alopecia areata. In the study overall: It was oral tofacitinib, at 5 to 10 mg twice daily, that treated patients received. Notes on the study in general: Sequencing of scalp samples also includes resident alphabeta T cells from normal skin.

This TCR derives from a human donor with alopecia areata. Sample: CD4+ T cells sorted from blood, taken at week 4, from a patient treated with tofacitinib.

Written as DNA, the CDR3 is TGTGCCAGCAGCTTAGAGCGTTTCGGCACAGATACGCAGTATTTT. Translating it yields CASSLERFGTDTQYF. The chain uses TRBV7-9 and TRBJ2-3; D not certain. This CDR3 is built from 15 residues. Germline V gene data show CDR1 as SEHNR and CDR2 as FQNEAQ (reference sequence). V was trimmed by 1 base and J by 1 base, leaving 9 bases between them.